These 27 T cell receptor beta chains were sequenced from one sample in a study of cytomegalovirus exposure and HLA in healthy donors. Primers: 60 Vbeta forward and 13 Jbeta reverse. TCRdb's table, derived via immunoSEQ multiplex PCR, lists solely in-frame clones and lacks some. The profile shows around 35,000 clones, 70% to 85% of them singletons. Material for sequencing was PBMCs. The receptors here all came from a man aged 25-40 years in good health and CMV-seronegative.

This clone came up a few times. The chain has TRBV5-1 and TRBJ2-3; D is unresolved. V shed 0 bases and J shed 4 bases, with 9 bases lying between them. CDR3 size: 14 residues. Germline CDR1 is SGHRS and CDR2 is YFSETQ. The CDR3 loop reads CASSLALGADTQYF. DNA for the CDR3: TGCGCCAGCAGCTTGGCGCTAGGCGCAGATACGCAGTATTTT.

Worth noting for this clone: One junction end does not reproduce the germline sequence, and a read error may be involved. As DNA, the CDR3 is TGTGCCAGCAGCTTAGGGATATACAGGGGGCATGGCTACCCCTTC. Amino acids: CASSLGIYRGHGYPF. This chain joins TRBV7-8 and TRBJ1-2; 9 bases are shared with TRBD1. Looked up from germline, CDR1 is SGHVS and CDR2 is FQNEAQ. The CDR3 consists of 15 residues.

This clone appeared once. V is TRBV15 and J is TRBJ2-1; D might be TRBD2 (6 bases). The CDR3 spans 16 residues. V lost 1 base, J lost 3 bases, and 13 bases lay in between. Germline V gives CDR1 LNHNV, CDR2 YYDKDF (reference sequence). The CDR3 loop is CATSRADMGGYNEQFF. CDR3 sequence (DNA): TGTGCCACCAGCAGAGCTGACATGGGAGGCTACAATGAGCAGTTCTTC.

The chain combines TRBV1 with TRBJ2-5; the table's D gene call, TRBD2, was not cross checked with the DNA. TRBV1 is labeled a pseudogene. The CDR3 spans 14 residues. The CDR3 bases are TGCACCAGCAGCCAACGCCGGGATGAAGAGACCCAGTACTTC. Protein: CTSSQRRDEETQYF.

V and J are TRBV6-1 and TRBJ2-1; D is perhaps TRBD2 (6 bases). Germline CDR1 reads MNHNS; CDR2 reads SASEGT. Trimming removed 5 bases from V and 6 bases from J, with 14 bases in between. The CDR3 contains 14 residues. CDR3 loop: CASSPRLVANEQFF. The CDR3 DNA reads as TGTGCCAGCAGTCCCCGACTAGTAGCCAATGAGCAGTTCTTC.

This clone was seen once. This sequence joins TRBV27 and TRBJ2-1; D may be TRBD2 (7 bases). The CDR3 extends over 13 amino acids. In germline, CDR1 is MNHEY, CDR2 SMNVEV (reference sequence). Trimming shortened V by 6 bases and J by 7 bases, and 13 bases separated the two germline ends. The CDR3 protein is CASRGGARNEQFF. The DNA for the CDR3 is TGTGCCAGCAGGGGGGGGGCGCGGAATGAGCAGTTCTTC.

V is TRBV7-8 and J is TRBJ1-5; D remains unclear. The CDR3 consists of 15 residues. V lost 1 base and J lost 5, with 12 bases in between. The germline gives CDR1 SGHVS, CDR2 FQNEAQ. The CDR3 bases are TGTGCCAGCAGCTTAGAGCGCGTCGATTATCAGCCCCAGCATTTT. Protein product: CASSLERVDYQPQHF. The full variable domain, with the rest looked up from reference TRBV7-8 and TRBJ1-5, is GAGVSQSPRYKVAKRGQDVALRCDPISGHVSLFWYQQALGQGPEFLTYFQNEAQLDKSGLPSDRFFAERPEGSVSTLKIQRTQQEDSAVYLCASSLERVDYQPQHFGDGTRLSIL.

V gene TRBV7-3 combines with J gene TRBJ2-7, with 8 bases aligning to TRBD2. CDR3 length: 16 residues. The V gene's germline CDR1 is SGHTA and CDR2 FQGTGA. Trimming took 5 bases from V and 0 from J; bases not matched to a gene: 9. Here the CDR3 DNA reads TGTGCCAGCAGCCTATTTCAGCGGGAGAGCTCCTACGAGCAGTACTTC. Translation gives CASSLFQRESSYEQYF. Full variable domain (remainder filled in from reference TRBV7-3 and TRBJ2-7): GAGVSQTPSNKVTEKGKYVELRCDPISGHTALYWYRQSLGQGPEFLIYFQGTGAADDSGLPNDRFFAVRPEGSVSTLKIQRTERGDSAVYLCASSLFQRESSYEQYFGPGTRLTVT.

V gene TRBV5-8 combines with J gene TRBJ2-1, with 7 bases aligning to TRBD2. In germline, CDR1 is SGHTS, CDR2 YDEGEE. This CDR3 is 18 amino acids long. The V and J ends lost 0 bases and 0 bases, in that order; junction bases with no gene match: 9. The CDR3 protein is CASSLESGAGRSYNEQFF. Written as DNA, the CDR3 is TGTGCCAGCAGCTTGGAAAGCGGGGCCGGCCGCTCCTACAATGAGCAGTTCTTC.

Only a few counts were recorded for this clone. V usage is TRBV6-1 and J usage is TRBJ1-2; weak D call: TRBD1 (6 bases). Trimming took 7 bases from V and 6 from J, leaving 15 bases between them. Germline CDR1 MNHNS, CDR2 SASEGT. The CDR3 sequence is 13 residues long. The CDR3: CASNPTGRDGYTF. DNA of the CDR3: TGTGCCAGCAACCCAACAGGGAGGGATGGCTACACCTTC.

The chain recombines TRBV29-1 with TRBJ2-7; D possibly corresponds to TRBD2 (6 bases). The germline V and J ends were trimmed by 5 bases and 3 bases, with 11 bases remaining between them. The CDR3 runs 12 residues. Germline CDR1 reads SQVTM; CDR2 reads ANQGSEA. CDR3 in DNA: TGCAGCGTTCGCCCGGGAGACTACGAGCAGTACTTC. It translates to CSVRPGDYEQYF.

The chain carries TRBV9 and TRBJ1-1; possibly TRBD1 for D (6 bases). The V gene lost 1 base and the J gene lost 1 base, with 11 bases spanning the gap. In germline, CDR1 is SGDLS, CDR2 YYNGEE. This CDR3 is built from 15 residues. This CDR3 is CASSVQGLPNTEAFF. CDR3 DNA sequence: TGTGCCAGCAGCGTACAGGGGCTCCCGAACACTGAAGCTTTCTTT.

This clone was seen a single time. The sample carries other DNA sequences with the same CDR3. The gene calls are TRBV19 and TRBJ1-1, with no clear D. Germline CDR1 reads LNHDA; CDR2 reads SQIVND (reference sequence). The germline V and J ends were trimmed by 3 bases and 0 bases, with 8 bases remaining between them. The CDR3 covers 14 residues. CDR3: CASSITGMNTEAFF. For the CDR3, the DNA is TGTGCCAGTAGTATCACGGGAATGAACACTGAAGCTTTCTTT.

In this sample, this clone turned up once. The chain couples TRBV7-9 to TRBJ2-7, with TRBD1 identical over 7 bases. Germline lookup yields CDR1 SEHNR and CDR2 FQNEAQ (reference sequence). The CDR3 sequence is 16 residues long. V lost 5 bases to trimming and J lost 0 bases; unmatched junction nucleotides: 10. CDR3 in DNA: TGTGCCAGCAGCGCACAGGGGCGGATCAGCTCCTACGAGCAGTACTTC. Protein product: CASSAQGRISSYEQYF. Full variable domain (missing parts from reference TRBV7-9 and TRBJ2-7): DTGVSQNPRHKITKRGQNVTFRCDPISEHNRLYWYRQTLGQGPEFLTYFQNEAQLEKSRLLSDRFSAERPKGSFSTLEIQRTEQGDSAMYLCASSAQGRISSYEQYFGPGTRLTVT.

The J gene is TRBJ1-1, the V gene TRBV11-3, with 9 bases identical to TRBD1. The V segment lost 3 bases and the J segment 4 bases; nucleotides outside the gene matches: 3. The CDR3 is 14 residues long. Germline CDR1 is SGHNT and CDR2 is YENEEA. CDR3 in DNA: TGTGCCAGCAGCTTGGGACAGGGTGGCACTGAAGCTTTCTTT. Translation gives CASSLGQGGTEAFF.

The chain uses TRBV7-2 and TRBJ2-5; D unclear. Germline V gives CDR1 SGHTA, CDR2 FQGNSA. This CDR3 is 15 amino acids long. The V end lost 5 bases, the J end lost 2 bases, and 15 bases lay between the germline ends. The CDR3 sequence: CASSPSRMRQETQYF. The CDR3 DNA reads TGTGCCAGCAGCCCCTCGAGGATGAGGCAAGAGACCCAGTACTTC. Drawing the rest from reference TRBV7-2 and TRBJ2-5, the complete variable domain is GAGVSQSPSNKVTEKGKDVELRCDPISGHTALYWYRQSLGQGLEFLIYFQGNSAPDKSGLPSDRFSAERTGGSVSTLTIQRTQQEDSAVYLCASSPSRMRQETQYFGPGTRLLVL.

J is TRBJ2-7 and V is TRBV4-2; 11 bases align to TRBD1. Germline-derived CDR1 and CDR2 are LGHNA and YNFKEQ. The V gene end was trimmed by 4 bases and the J gene end by 2 bases; junction bases not matched to a gene: 4. This CDR3 is built from 15 residues. The CDR3 is CASSLGTGGTYEQYF. As DNA, the CDR3 is TGTGCCAGCAGCCTTGGGACAGGGGGGACCTACGAGCAGTACTTC.

The V and J genes are TRBV29-1 and TRBJ2-7, with D tentatively TRBD2 (5 bases). The germline gives CDR1 SQVTM, CDR2 ANQGSEA. This CDR3 comprises 16 residues. Trimming took 2 bases from V and 6 from J, leaving 23 bases between them. CDR3 in amino acids: CSVEYFVSDARGEQYF. CDR3 in DNA: TGCAGCGTTGAATACTTCGTCTCGGACGCTCGGGGCGAGCAGTACTTC.

V is TRBV7-8 and J is TRBJ2-7, with TRBD1 matching 8 bases. Looked up from germline, CDR1 is SGHVS and CDR2 is FQNEAQ. This CDR3 is built from 16 residues. The ends lost 5 bases at V and 5 bases at J; junction bases unmatched: 14. This CDR3 reads CASSLRVSTGVDEQYF. Written as DNA, the CDR3 is TGTGCCAGCAGCCTCCGAGTCTCGACAGGGGTGGACGAGCAGTACTTC.

The chain carries TRBV11-3 and TRBJ2-7; D not certain. Between the trimmed V and J ends, which lost 1 base and 2 bases, there was a span of 6 bases. Germline V gene lookup returns CDR1 SGHNT and CDR2 YENEEA. The CDR3 runs 13 residues. CDR3 sequence reads: CASSLGRAYEQYF. CDR3 in DNA: TGTGCCAGCAGCTTAGGCCGGGCCTACGAGCAGTACTTC.

The chain couples TRBV4-1 to TRBJ2-1; 8 bases match TRBD1. V shed 2 bases and J 10 bases; nucleotides not matched to a gene: 7. Germline loops: CDR1 MGHRA, CDR2 YSYEKL. The CDR3 is 14 amino acids. The CDR3 coding sequence is TGCGCCAGCAGCCAATACAGGGGGTCTGGGGAGCAGTTCTTC. As protein: CASSQYRGSGEQFF.

This chain joins TRBV20-1 and TRBJ2-3; D possibly corresponds to TRBD2 (5 bases). The CDR3 is 11 amino acids. Germline V CDR1 and CDR2: DFQATT, SNEGSKA (reference sequence). V was clipped by 6 bases and J by 5 bases, with 9 bases between them. The CDR3 spells CSAKLGDTQYF. The CDR3 region has the DNA TGCAGTGCAAAACTAGGAGATACGCAGTATTTT.

V and J are TRBV7-9 and TRBJ1-1; D is perhaps TRBD1 (5 bases). The V gene lost 1 base and the J gene lost 4 bases, with 10 bases spanning the gap. This CDR3 contains 14 residues. Germline loops: CDR1 SEHNR, CDR2 FQNEAQ (reference sequence). The CDR3 spells CASSLGGGVTEAFF. CDR3 bases: TGTGCCAGCAGCTTAGGGGGAGGGGTCACTGAAGCTTTCTTT.

This rearrangement joins TRBV28 to TRBJ1-2; 7 bases are shared with TRBD1. The V gene's germline CDR1 is MDHEN and CDR2 SYDVKM. The V and J ends lost 0 bases and 2 bases, in that order; junction bases with no gene match: 6. The CDR3 runs 16 residues. The CDR3 loop reads CASSLWTTGRNYGYTF. The DNA for the CDR3 is TGTGCCAGCAGTTTATGGACGACAGGGCGAAACTATGGCTACACCTTC.

The chain recombines TRBV27 with TRBJ1-5, with D unresolved. Between the trimmed V and J ends, which lost 3 bases and 2 bases, there was a span of 8 bases. CDR3 length equals 14 residues. Germline CDR1 is MNHEY and CDR2 is SMNVEV (reference sequence). The CDR3 is CASSFRVGNQPQHF. The CDR3 DNA is TGTGCCAGCAGTTTCCGTGTAGGCAATCAGCCCCAGCATTTT.

The rearrangement links TRBV6-4 to TRBJ2-7, with D perhaps matching TRBD2 (5 bases). Trimming pared 5 bases from V and 2 bases from J, leaving 13 bases between. Germline V gene sequence: CDR1 MRHNA, CDR2 SNTAGT. This CDR3 is built from 14 residues. DNA of the CDR3: TGTGCCAGCAGTTTCGCGGGTTCGCCCTACGAGCAGTACTTC. As protein: CASSFAGSPYEQYF.

This sequence joins TRBV27 and TRBJ2-3, with 13 bases identical to TRBD2. Germline CDR1 reads MNHEY; CDR2 reads SMNVEV (reference sequence). The CDR3 runs 20 residues. The J segment lost 6 bases and the V segment lost 6 bases, leaving 21 bases of the junction unmatched. The CDR3 region has the DNA TGTGCCAGCAGCGAAACAGGGAGCGGACTAGCGGGAGTAGGAATGGATACGCAGTATTTT. This encodes CASSETGSGLAGVGMDTQYF.